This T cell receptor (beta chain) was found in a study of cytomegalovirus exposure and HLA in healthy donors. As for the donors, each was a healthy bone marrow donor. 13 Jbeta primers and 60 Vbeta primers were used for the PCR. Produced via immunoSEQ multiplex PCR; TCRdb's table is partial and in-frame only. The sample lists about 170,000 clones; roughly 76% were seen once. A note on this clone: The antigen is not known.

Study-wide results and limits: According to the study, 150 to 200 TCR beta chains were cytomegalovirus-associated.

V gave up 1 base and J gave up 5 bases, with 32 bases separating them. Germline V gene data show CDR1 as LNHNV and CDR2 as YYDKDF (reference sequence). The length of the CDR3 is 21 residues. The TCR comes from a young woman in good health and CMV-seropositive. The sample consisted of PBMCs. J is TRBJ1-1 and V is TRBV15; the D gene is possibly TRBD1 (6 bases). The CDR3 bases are TGTGCCACCAGCAGAGGATCAGGACAGCTCCCCCCAGGGACCCTAAATACTGAAGCTTTCTTT. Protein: CATSRGSGQLPPGTLNTEAFF.